A selection of T cell receptor beta chains follows, all from one sample in a study of T cell responses to AZD1222 COVID-19 vaccine. Sequencing was performed with immunoSEQ multiplex PCR; in TCRdb, only in-frame clones are kept and a portion is missing. The sample has about 110,000 clones; about 90% are singletons. This specimen was peripheral blood, taken on day 0 of AZD1222 vaccination. These receptors were taken from an adult in good health. The CDR3 runs from the conserved cysteine through the conserved F or W. Each record gives: V gene, D gene, J gene, clone size, CDR3 DNA, CDR3 protein. A D gene is named only where the DNA matches it firmly. Where a row states a size, it is once, few, many or the class of an expanded clone; other rows omit it.

TRBV11-2,TRBD2,TRBJ2-2,NA,TGTGCCAGCAGTCGGACTAGCGGGAGAGCCGGGGAGCTGTTTTTT,CASSRTSGRAGELFF
TRBV7-3,NA,TRBJ2-4,NA,TGTGCCAGCAGCTACGATGTAACAGGAGGAAACATTCAGTACTTC,CASSYDVTGGNIQYF
TRBV11-2,TRBD2,TRBJ2-5,NA,TGTGCCAGCAGCTTAAGACTAGCGGATTCTCTAGCCCAAGAGACCCAGTACTTC,CASSLRLADSLAQETQYF
TRBV7-9,NA,TRBJ2-4,once,TGTGCCAGCAGCTTAGCGGGATCGAAAAACATTCAGTACTTC,CASSLAGSKNIQYF
TRBV5-4,NA,TRBJ2-3,NA,TGTGCCAGCAGCTCCTACCTCCTGCCAGATACGCAGTATTTT,CASSSYLLPDTQYF
TRBV10-1,NA,TRBJ2-7,once,TGCGCCAGCAGTGAGTCCGGACACTTCTCCGAGCAGTACTTC,CASSESGHFSEQYF
TRBV28,NA,TRBJ2-5,once,TGTGCCAGCAGTGTGACAGCAGAGACCCAGTACTTC,CASSVTAETQYF
TRBV5-1,NA,TRBJ2-2,NA,TGCGCCAGCAGCTTAGAATCGGGAGTAAATACGGGGGAGCTGTTTTTT,CASSLESGVNTGELFF
TRBV2,NA,TRBJ2-3,NA,TGTGCCAGCAGTGAAGCAGCGGGACAGTTTTCTAGCACAGATACGCAGTATTTT,CASSEAAGQFSSTDTQYF
TRBV27,NA,TRBJ1-2,NA,TGTGCCAGCAGTTTAATCCCACAGGCGTACGGCTACACCTTC,CASSLIPQAYGYTF
TRBV6-5,NA,TRBJ2-7,once,TGTGCCAGCAGAACACAGGCTAACGAGCAGTACTTC,CASRTQANEQYF
TRBV2,TRBD2,TRBJ2-3,NA,TGTGCCAGCAGTTATACGGGAGGGCGCACAGATACGCAGTATTTT,CASSYTGGRTDTQYF
TRBV7-2,NA,TRBJ1-6,NA,TGTGCCAGCAGCACCGACCTTAATTCACCCCTCCACTTT,CASSTDLNSPLHF
TRBV18,NA,TRBJ2-1,NA,TGTGCCAGCTCACCCCACAAGCGGAATGAGCAGTTCTTC,CASSPHKRNEQFF
TRBV6-5,TRBD2,TRBJ2-7,NA,TGTGCCAGCAGTTACTCGAAGCGGGAGTCCGAGTACTTC,CASSYSKRESEYF
TRBV28,NA,TRBJ1-1,NA,TGTGCCAGCATGGGGATGAACACTGAAGCTTTCTTT,CASMGMNTEAFF
TRBV19,NA,TRBJ2-7,NA,TGTGCCAGTAGTAACCCCTGGGCTAGTTCATCCTACGAGCAGTACTTC,CASSNPWASSSYEQYF
TRBV23-1,NA,TRBJ2-7,NA,TGCGCCAGCAGTCAAGAACAGGGATCCTACGAGCAGTACTTC,CASSQEQGSYEQYF
TRBV6-5,NA,TRBJ1-5,NA,TGTGCCAGCAGTTACGGGGGGATCAATCAGCCCCAGCATTTT,CASSYGGINQPQHF
TRBV2,NA,TRBJ1-2,NA,TGTGCCAGCAGTGTAAGCGGAGGCAGGGGATATGGTGGCTACACCTTC,CASSVSGGRGYGGYTF
TRBV29-1,NA,TRBJ2-2,NA,TGCAGCGTTGGAGAGGGATCCACCGGGGAGCTGTTTTTT,CSVGEGSTGELFF
TRBV19,TRBD1,TRBJ2-6,NA,TGTGCCAGTAGCAGGGGACAGGGGGCGTCTGGGGCCAACGTCCTGACTTTC,CASSRGQGASGANVLTF
TRBV9,NA,TRBJ2-7,NA,TGTGCCAGCAGCGTTGTGGGATCTGGCGAGCAGTACTTC,CASSVVGSGEQYF
TRBV9,TRBD1,TRBJ2-2,NA,TGTGCCAGCAGCCCCGTGGAGACAGGGGGGGTCGGGGAGCTGTTTTTT,CASSPVETGGVGELFF
TRBV28,TRBD1,TRBJ1-1,NA,TGTGCCAGCAGTTTAAGGGGGCGGCAGGGGAGGACTGAAGCTTTCTTT,CASSLRGRQGRTEAFF
TRBV7-2,NA,TRBJ2-5,NA,TGTGCCAGCAGCTCCTTACTAGCACGGGGGACCCAGTACTTC,CASSSLLARGTQYF
TRBV9,TRBD1,TRBJ1-5,NA,TGTGCCAGCAGCGCAACCGACAGGGGAAGAAATCAGCCCCAGCATTTT,CASSATDRGRNQPQHF
TRBV7-9,NA,TRBJ1-1,NA,TGTGCCAGCAGCTTAGGTACAGGTGAAGCTTTCTTT,CASSLGTGEAFF
TRBV28,TRBD2,TRBJ2-5,NA,TGTGCCAGCAGTGACCCCTCTTTAGCGGGAGGGCGGGGAGAGACCCAGTACTTC,CASSDPSLAGGRGETQYF
TRBV2,TRBD1,TRBJ1-2,NA,TGTGCCGGAGGACAGGGATATGGCTACACCTTC,CAGGQGYGYTF
TRBV5-1,TRBD1,TRBJ1-4,once,TGCGCCAGCAGGCCGGGGACAGGGTGGGAAAAACTGTTTTTT,CASRPGTGWEKLFF
TRBV4-2,NA,TRBJ2-5,NA,TGTGCCAGCAGCCAAGGCGGGGCTCAAGAGACCCAGTACTTC,CASSQGGAQETQYF
TRBV9,TRBD1,TRBJ1-6,few,TGTGCCAGCAGCGTAGAGATCAGGGGGTCCTCACCCCTCCACTTT,CASSVEIRGSSPLHF
TRBV3-1/TRBV3-2,TRBD1,TRBJ1-1,few,TGTGCCAGCAGCCAAACCAAGACAGGGGAAGCTTTCTTT,CASSQTKTGEAFF
TRBV18,NA,TRBJ2-7,NA,TGTGCCAGCTCACCCCTGGGCGATTCTAACGAGCAGTACTTC,CASSPLGDSNEQYF
TRBV6-2/TRBV6-3,TRBD1,TRBJ1-6,NA,TGTGCCAGCAGTTTAGGACAGGGTCCGAATACACCCCTCCACTTT,CASSLGQGPNTPLHF
TRBV7-3,NA,TRBJ1-1,NA,TGTGCCAGCAGCTTATGGCCCCGCGGGGACACTGAAGCTTTCTTT,CASSLWPRGDTEAFF
TRBV10-1,NA,TRBJ1-6,NA,TGCGCCAGCAGTTTGGGTACAGATTCACCCCTCCACTTT,CASSLGTDSPLHF
TRBV5-1,NA,TRBJ1-4,once,TGCGCCAGCAGCTTGGGGACTTCCCCTAATGAAAAACTGTTTTTT,CASSLGTSPNEKLFF
TRBV7-7,TRBD1,TRBJ2-5,once,TGTGCTAGCAGCTTGGGGACAGTAGAGACCCAGTACTTC,CASSLGTVETQYF
TRBV18,TRBD1,TRBJ2-7,NA,TGTGCCAGCTCGCAGACGACAGGGAGCTCCTACGAGCAGTACTTC,CASSQTTGSSYEQYF